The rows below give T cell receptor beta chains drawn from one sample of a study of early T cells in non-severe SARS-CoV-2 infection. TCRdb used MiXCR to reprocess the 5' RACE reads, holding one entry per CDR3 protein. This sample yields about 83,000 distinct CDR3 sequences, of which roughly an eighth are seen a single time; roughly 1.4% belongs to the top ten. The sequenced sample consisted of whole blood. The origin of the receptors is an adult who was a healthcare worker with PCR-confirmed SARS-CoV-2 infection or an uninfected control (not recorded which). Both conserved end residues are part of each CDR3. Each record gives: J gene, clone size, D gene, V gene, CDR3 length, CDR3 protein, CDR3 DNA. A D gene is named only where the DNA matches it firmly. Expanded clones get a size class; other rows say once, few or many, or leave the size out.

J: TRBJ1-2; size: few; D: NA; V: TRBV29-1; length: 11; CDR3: CSVGPSYGYTF; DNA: TGCAGCGTTGGGCCGAGCTATGGCTACACCTTC
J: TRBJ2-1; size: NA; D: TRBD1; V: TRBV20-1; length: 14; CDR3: CSAREGDRVGEQFF; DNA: TGCAGTGCTAGAGAGGGGGACAGGGTCGGTGAGCAGTTCTTC
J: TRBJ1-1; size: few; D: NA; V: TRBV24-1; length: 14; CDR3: CATSDTGLDTEAFF; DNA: TGTGCCACCAGTGACACAGGGTTGGACACTGAAGCTTTCTTT
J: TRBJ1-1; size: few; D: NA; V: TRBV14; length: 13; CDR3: CANSRTEGAEAFF; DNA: TGTGCCAACAGCCGCACCGAAGGGGCTGAAGCTTTCTTT
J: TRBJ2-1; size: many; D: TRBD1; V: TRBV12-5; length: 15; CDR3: CASGGTGGAAVEQFF; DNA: TGTGCTAGTGGTGGCACAGGGGGCGCCGCTGTTGAGCAGTTCTTC
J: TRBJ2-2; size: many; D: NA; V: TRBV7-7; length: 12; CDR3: CASSSTPGELFF; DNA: TGTGCTAGCAGCTCCACCCCCGGGGAGCTGTTTTTT
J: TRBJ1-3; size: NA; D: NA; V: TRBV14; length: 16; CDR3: CASSQAGYSSGNTIYF; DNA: TGTGCCAGCAGCCAAGCTGGGTACTCCTCTGGAAACACCATATATTTT
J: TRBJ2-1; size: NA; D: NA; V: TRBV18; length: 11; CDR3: CASSPNNEQFF; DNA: TGTGCCAGCTCACCTAACAATGAGCAGTTCTTC
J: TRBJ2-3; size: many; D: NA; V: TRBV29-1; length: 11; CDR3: CSVMGMDTQYF; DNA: TGCAGCGTTATGGGCATGGATACGCAGTATTTT
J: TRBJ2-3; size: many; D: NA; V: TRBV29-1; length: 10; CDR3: CSVGTDTQYF; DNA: TGCAGCGTTGGAACAGATACGCAGTATTTT
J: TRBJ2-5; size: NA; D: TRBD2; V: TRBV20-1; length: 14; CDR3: CSARTSANQETQYF; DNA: TGCAGTGCTAGGACTAGCGCGAACCAAGAGACCCAGTACTTC
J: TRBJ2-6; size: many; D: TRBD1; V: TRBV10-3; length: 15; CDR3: CAIGGQGTGANVLTF; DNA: TGTGCCATCGGCGGACAGGGAACTGGGGCCAACGTCCTGACTTTC
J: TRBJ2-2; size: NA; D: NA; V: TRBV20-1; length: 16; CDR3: CSARIERGGPTGELFF; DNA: TGCAGTGCTAGAATCGAAAGGGGGGGACCCACCGGGGAGCTGTTTTTT
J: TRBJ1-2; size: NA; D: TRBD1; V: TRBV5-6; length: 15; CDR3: CASSLEGQGYYGYTF; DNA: TGTGCCAGCAGCTTGGAGGGACAGGGCTACTATGGCTACACCTTC